The clone carrying this T cell receptor (beta chain) is a singleton in its sample. In assigning cohorts, the study relied on participant-reported clinical history. During the 2 weeks before they entered the study, exposed participants had met someone with a PCR-confirmed or clinician-diagnosed COVID-19 case. This specimen belongs to a study of blood T cell repertoires in COVID-19. About the research overall: COVID-19 samples, acute and convalescent, were from the United States, Italy and Spain.

Source study methods: For nucleated cells, counts were estimated from reference gene primer amplification. The repertoire was sequenced with immunoSEQ multiplex PCR; TCRdb's copy has only in-frame clones and lacks some. V and J calls and clone size are given by that table; D and trimming were obtained from the DNA. The table shows hundreds of thousands of clones, with about 85% occurring only once. V shed 6 bases and J 3 bases; nucleotides not matched to a gene: 7. The CDR3 extends over 15 amino acids. Germline V gene sequence: CDR1 SGHTA, CDR2 FQGNSA. The sequenced sample consisted of PBMCs or T cells enriched from blood (not recorded which). The sequence derives from a woman aged 25 to 39 who had been exposed to COVID-19. The chain combines TRBV7-2 with TRBJ1-4; 7 bases fit TRBD1. The CDR3, as DNA: TGTGCCAGCAGTCAAACAGGGGTAGCTAATGAAAAACTGTTTTTT. It yields the protein CASSQTGVANEKLFF.